The text below deals with one TCR beta chain. Its antigen is currently not known. Base qualities are missing; no much larger clone stands one base away. The library was made by 5' RACE. The sequencing machine was an Illumina HiSeq 2500. A second PCR of about 6 to 12 cycles was run with a J-beta primer mix and a sample-barcoded 5' primer. Each TCR beta cDNA molecule received a unique molecular identifier from a template-switch 5' adaptor carrying 12 random nucleotides. At least 2.5 million CDR3-containing paired-end reads were obtained from each sample. First-strand cDNA was synthesized from all RNA with the Mint cDNA synthesis kit, primed by a TRBC-specific oligonucleotide. Following uracil-DNA glycosylase treatment, all cDNA underwent a first 18-cycle PCR with the universal primers M1SS and BC2_uni_R. The authors' pipeline ran thus. Normalization of each sample was performed by random selection of 1 million high-quality reads, each carrying a distinct molecular identifier. Reads sharing molecular identifiers were discarded rather than binned into consensus sequences. MiTCR, run with a Q25 quality threshold and the strictest error-elimination algorithm, handled CDR3 identification, clonotype clustering and error correction. Lower-bound total TCR beta diversity was estimated with a nonparametric unseen species model using Euler transformation. TCRdb ran its own pipeline on the public reads, namely fastp trimming at Q25 and MiXCR clone calling, and kept in-frame beta chains. Rows with one shared CDR3 protein collapse into an entry with the most common genes and DNA. The V and J calls here are based on TCRdb, not the publication. The sample table records about 730,000 distinct CDR3 sequences; roughly 41% of these occur just once. The ten most abundant clones make up less than 25% of the sample.

These data originate in a study of blood T cells in healthy people across ages (dated by TCRdb to about 2015). Background for the entire study: In model experiments, roughly one uniquely barcoded TCR beta cDNA molecule per two T cells was captured by template switching. Using the same blood draw, the study looked at two additional independent replicas of 1 million unique cDNA reads for two donors, one aged 18 to 30 and the other aged 80 or older. Donors of different ages were randomly distributed across sequencing lanes to avoid experimental bias. The donors were divided into four age groups: young (average around 17 years), middle-aged (almost 40), aged (under 70) and long-lived (approximately 74). Using deep sequencing normalized with unique cDNA molecular identifiers, the study measured how TCR beta repertoire diversity changes with age.

Overall results and qualifications from the work: A strong correlation was found between observed TCR beta diversity and the percentage of naive T cells measured by flow cytometry. Compared with the aged group, more naive CD4+ T cells, fewer expanded clones and increased TCR diversity were shown by the long-lived group, suggesting age selection. Conclusive comparison of naive and antigen-experienced compartments was prevented by the profiling of bulk unsorted PBMCs. Because the CMV infection status of the donors was unknown, age-related changes in expanded clonotypes may potentially have been confounded. As age increased, observed TCR beta diversity per million T cells dropped in a roughly linear way, and a significant reduction was already evident by age around 41. Total diversity estimates from one million sequenced T cells were considered lower bounds and underestimates.

CDR1 and CDR2 (SGHRS, YFSETQ) derive from the germline V gene. V is shortened by 0 bases, J by 3 bases, and the region joining them spans 17 bases. Measured from the cysteine to the phenylalanine, the CDR3 is 17 residues long. Only the CDR3 DNA is retained, 51 bases long and in frame from the first base. Systemically healthy Caucasian individuals from Russia, approximately 39 in total and aged about 6 to 95 years, were included as donors. Each donor gave 8 to 10 milliliters of peripheral blood, collected into EDTA-treated Vacutainer tubes. Ficoll-Paque density-gradient centrifugation was used to isolate PBMCs, with at least 6.5 million per sample. Trizol reagent was used to extract total RNA from the PBMCs, yielding at least 5.5 micrograms per sample. For every donor, an aliquot of PBMCs went through flow cytometry to measure the percentages of naive CD45RAhigh/CD27high T cells.

This TCR came from an older woman in good health. Material for sequencing was blood. The V and J genes are TRBV5-1 and TRBJ2-3; the best D guess is TRBD2, with 6 bases matching. This receptor carries the CDR3 CASSLVGTGLSTDTQYF. The nucleotide sequence reads as follows: TGCGCCAGCAGCTTGGTTGGGACCGGACTATCTACAGATACGCAGTATTTT.